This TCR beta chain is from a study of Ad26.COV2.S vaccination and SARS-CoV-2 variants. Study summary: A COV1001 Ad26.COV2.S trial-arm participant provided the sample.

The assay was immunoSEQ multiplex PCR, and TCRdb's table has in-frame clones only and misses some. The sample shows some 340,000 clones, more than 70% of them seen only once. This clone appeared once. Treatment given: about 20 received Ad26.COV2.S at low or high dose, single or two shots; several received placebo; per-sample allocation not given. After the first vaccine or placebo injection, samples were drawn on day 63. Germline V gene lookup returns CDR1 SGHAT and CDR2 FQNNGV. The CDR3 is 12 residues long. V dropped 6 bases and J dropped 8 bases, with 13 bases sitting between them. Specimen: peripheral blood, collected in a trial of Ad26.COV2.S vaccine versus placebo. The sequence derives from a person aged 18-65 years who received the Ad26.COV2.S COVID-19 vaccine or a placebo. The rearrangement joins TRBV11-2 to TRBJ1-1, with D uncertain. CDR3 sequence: CASSSLVREAFF. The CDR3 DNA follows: TGTGCCAGCAGTTCCCTCGTCAGGGAAGCTTTCTTT.